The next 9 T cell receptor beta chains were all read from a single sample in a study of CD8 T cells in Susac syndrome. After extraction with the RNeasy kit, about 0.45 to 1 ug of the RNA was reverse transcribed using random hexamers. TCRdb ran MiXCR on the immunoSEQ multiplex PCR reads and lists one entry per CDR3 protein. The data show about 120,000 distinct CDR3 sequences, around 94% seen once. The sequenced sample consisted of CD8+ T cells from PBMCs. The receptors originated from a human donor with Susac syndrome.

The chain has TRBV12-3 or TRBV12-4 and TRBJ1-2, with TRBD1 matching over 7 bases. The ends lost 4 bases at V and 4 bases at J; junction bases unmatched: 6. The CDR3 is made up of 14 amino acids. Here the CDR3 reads CASSSGTVLYGYTF. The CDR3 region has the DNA TGTGCCAGCAGTTCCGGGACAGTCCTCTATGGCTACACCTTC.

The CDR3 region is CSASPQDVSPYEQYF. The CDR3 DNA sequence: TGCAGTGCTAGTCCCCAGGACGTGTCCCCCTACGAGCAGTACTTC. The rearrangement uses TRBV20-1 and TRBJ2-7; D unclear. This CDR3 has 15 residues. The V gene lost 3 bases and the J gene lost 2 bases, with 17 bases spanning the gap. Germline CDR1 and CDR2: DFQATT and SNEGSKA (reference sequence).

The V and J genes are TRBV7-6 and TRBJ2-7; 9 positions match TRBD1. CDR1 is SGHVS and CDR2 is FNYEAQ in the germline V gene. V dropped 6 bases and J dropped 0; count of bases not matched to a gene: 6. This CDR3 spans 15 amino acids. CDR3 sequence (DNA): TGTGCCAGCAGTTCCGGGACAGGGAGCTCCTACGAGCAGTACTTC. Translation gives CASSSGTGSSYEQYF.

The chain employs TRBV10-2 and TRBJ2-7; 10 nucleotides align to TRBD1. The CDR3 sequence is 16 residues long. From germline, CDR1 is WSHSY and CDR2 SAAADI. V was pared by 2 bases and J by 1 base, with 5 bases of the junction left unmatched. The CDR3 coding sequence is TGCGCCAGCAGTGAGAGGCGACAGGGGGCTTCCTACGAGCAGTACTTC. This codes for CASSERRQGASYEQYF.

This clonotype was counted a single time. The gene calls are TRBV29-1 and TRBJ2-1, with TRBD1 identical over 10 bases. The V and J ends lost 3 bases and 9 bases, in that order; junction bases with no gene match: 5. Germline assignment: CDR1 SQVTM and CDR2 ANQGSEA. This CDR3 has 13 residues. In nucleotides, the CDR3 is TGCAGCGTTGAGGGACAGGGGTTCATTGAGCAGTTCTTC. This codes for CSVEGQGFIEQFF.

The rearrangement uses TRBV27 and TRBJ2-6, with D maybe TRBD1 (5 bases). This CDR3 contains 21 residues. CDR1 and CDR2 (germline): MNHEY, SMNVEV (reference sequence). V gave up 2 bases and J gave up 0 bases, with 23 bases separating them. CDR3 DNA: TGTGCCAGCAGTTTACGGCGCGACAGTCCCCCAATCGGCTCTGGGGCCAACGTCCTGACTTTC. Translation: CASSLRRDSPPIGSGANVLTF.

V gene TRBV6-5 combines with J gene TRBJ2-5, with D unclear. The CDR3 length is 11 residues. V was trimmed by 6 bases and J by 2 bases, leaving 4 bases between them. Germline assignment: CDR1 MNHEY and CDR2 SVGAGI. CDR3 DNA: TGTGCCAGCAGAGAACAAGAGACCCAGTACTTC. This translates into CASREQETQYF.

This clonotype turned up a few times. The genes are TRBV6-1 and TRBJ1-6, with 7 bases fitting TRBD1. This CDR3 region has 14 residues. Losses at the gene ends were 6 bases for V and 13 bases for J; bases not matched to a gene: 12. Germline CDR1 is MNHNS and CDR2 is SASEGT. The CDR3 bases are TGTGCCAGCAGCCTGACCGGGACAGTGGAGCCCCTCCACTTT. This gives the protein CASSLTGTVEPLHF.

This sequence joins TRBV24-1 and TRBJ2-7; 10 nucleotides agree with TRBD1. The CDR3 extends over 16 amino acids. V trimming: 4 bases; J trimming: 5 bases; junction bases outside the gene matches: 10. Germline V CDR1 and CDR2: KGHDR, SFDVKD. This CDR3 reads CATSDKTGGVINEQYF. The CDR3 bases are TGTGCCACCAGTGACAAGACAGGGGGCGTTATCAACGAGCAGTACTTC.